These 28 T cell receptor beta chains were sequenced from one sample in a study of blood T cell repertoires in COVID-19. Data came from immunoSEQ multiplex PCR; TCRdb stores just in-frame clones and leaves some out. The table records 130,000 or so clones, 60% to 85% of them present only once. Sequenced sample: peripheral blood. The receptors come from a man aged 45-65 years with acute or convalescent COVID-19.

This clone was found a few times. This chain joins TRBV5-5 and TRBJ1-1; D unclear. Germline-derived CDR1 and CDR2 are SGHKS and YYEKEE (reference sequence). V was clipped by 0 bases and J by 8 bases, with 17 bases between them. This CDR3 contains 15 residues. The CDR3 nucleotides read TGTGCCAGCAGCTTGGATCATCGGTCGGGGTTGGAAGCTTTCTTT. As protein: CASSLDHRSGLEAFF.

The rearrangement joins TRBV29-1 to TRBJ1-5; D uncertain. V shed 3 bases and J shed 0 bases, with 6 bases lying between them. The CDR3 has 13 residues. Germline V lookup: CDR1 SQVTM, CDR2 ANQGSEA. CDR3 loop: CSVEVDSNQPQHF. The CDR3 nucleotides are TGCAGCGTTGAGGTAGATAGCAATCAGCCCCAGCATTTT. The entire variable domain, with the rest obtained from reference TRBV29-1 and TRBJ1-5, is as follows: SAVISQKPSRDICQRGTSLTIQCQVDSQVTMMFWYRQQPGQSLTLIATANQGSEATYESGFVIDKFPISRPNLTFSTLTVSNMSPEDSSIYLCSVEVDSNQPQHFGDGTRLSIL.

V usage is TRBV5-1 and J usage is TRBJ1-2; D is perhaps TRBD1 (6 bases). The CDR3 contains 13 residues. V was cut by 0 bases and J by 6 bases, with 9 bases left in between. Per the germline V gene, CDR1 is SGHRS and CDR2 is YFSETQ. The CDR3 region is CASSLGGQHGYTF. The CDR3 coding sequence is TGCGCCAGCAGCTTGGGAGGACAGCATGGCTACACCTTC.

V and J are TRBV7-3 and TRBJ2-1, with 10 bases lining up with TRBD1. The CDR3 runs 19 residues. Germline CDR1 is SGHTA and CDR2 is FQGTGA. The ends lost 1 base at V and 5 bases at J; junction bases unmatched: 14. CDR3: CASSLMPGQGVGPNNEQFF. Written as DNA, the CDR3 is TGTGCCAGCAGCTTAATGCCAGGACAGGGGGTGGGTCCCAACAATGAGCAGTTCTTC.

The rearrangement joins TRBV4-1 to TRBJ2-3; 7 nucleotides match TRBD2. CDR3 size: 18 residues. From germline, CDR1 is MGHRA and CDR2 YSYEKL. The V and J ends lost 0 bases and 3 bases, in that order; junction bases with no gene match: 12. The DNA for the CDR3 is TGCGCCAGCAGCCAAGATAGTATGGAGCGGGGATTTACAGATACGCAGTATTTT. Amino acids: CASSQDSMERGFTDTQYF.

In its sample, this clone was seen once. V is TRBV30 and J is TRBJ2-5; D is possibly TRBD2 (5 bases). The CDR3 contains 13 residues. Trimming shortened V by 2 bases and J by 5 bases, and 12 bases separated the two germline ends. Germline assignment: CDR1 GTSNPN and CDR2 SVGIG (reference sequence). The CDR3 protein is CAWSTDLGETQYF. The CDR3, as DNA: TGTGCCTGGAGTACGGACTTAGGGGAGACCCAGTACTTC.

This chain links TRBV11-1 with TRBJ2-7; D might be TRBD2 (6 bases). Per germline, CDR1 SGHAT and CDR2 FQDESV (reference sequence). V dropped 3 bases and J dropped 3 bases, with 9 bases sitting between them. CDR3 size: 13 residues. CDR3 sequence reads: CASSFTGDYEQYF. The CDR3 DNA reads TGTGCCAGCAGCTTTACGGGGGACTACGAGCAGTACTTC.

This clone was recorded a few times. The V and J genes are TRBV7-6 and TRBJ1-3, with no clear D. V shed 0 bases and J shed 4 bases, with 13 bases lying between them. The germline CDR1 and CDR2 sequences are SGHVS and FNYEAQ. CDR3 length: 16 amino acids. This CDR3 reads CASSLASGSGGNTIYF. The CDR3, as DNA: TGTGCCAGCAGCTTAGCCTCGGGGAGTGGAGGAAACACCATATATTTT. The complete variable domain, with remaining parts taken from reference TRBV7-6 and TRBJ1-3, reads GAGVSQSPRYKVTKRGQDVALRCDPISGHVSLYWYRQALGQGPEFLTYFNYEAQQDKSGLPNDRFSAERPEGSISTLTIQRTEQRDSAMYRCASSLASGSGGNTIYFGEGSWLTVV.

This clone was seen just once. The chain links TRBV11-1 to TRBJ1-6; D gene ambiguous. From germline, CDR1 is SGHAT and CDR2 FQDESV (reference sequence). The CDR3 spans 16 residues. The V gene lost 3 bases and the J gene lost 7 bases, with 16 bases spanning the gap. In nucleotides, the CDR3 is TGTGCCAGCAGCTTGGGTACGAGAACTAAGAATTCACCCCTCCACTTT. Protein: CASSLGTRTKNSPLHF.

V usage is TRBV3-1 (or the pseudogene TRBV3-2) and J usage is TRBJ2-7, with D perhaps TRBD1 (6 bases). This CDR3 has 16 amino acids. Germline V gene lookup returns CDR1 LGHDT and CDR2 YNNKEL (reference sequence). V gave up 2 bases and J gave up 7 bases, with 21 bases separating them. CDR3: CASSQSRPGVTGEQYV. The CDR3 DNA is TGTGCCAGCAGCCAATCGAGGCCAGGGGTAACAGGGGAGCAGTACGTC.

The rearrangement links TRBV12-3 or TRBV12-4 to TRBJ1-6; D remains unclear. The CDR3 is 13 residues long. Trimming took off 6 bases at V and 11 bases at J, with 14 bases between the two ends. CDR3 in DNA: TGTGCCAGCAGCCAGACCCTAGGAACACCCCTCCACTTT. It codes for CASSQTLGTPLHF.

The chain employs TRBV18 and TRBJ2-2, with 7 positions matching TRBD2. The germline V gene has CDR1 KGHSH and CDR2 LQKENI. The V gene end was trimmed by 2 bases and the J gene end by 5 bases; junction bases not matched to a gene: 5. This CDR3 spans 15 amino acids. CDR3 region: CASSPRLAETGELFF. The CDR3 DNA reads TGTGCCAGCTCACCAAGGCTAGCGGAGACCGGGGAGCTGTTTTTT.

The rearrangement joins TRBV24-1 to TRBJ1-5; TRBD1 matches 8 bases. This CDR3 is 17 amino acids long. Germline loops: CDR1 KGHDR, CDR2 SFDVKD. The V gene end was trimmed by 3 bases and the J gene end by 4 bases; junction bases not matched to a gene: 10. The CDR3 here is CATSDGKTGAKNQPQHF. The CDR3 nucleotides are TGTGCCACCAGTGATGGAAAGACAGGGGCTAAGAATCAGCCCCAGCATTTT.

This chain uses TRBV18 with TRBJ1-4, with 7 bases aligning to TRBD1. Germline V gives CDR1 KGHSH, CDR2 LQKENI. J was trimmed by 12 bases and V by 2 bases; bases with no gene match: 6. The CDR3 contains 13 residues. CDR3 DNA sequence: TGTGCCAGCTCACCATACCCCCAGGGGGAACTGTTTTTT. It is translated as CASSPYPQGELFF.

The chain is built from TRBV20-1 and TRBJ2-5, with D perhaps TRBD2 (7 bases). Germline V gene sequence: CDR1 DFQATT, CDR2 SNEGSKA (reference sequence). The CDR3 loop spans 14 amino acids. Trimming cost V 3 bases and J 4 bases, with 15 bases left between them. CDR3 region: CSASLWGGGETQYF. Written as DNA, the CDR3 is TGCAGTGCTAGTCTCTGGGGAGGGGGAGAGACCCAGTACTTC.

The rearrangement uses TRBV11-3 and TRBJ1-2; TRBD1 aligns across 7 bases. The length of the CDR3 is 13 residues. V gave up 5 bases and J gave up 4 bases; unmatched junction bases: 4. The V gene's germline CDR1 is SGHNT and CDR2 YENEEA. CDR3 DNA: TGTGCCAGCAGCGCCCGGGACAGCTATGGCTACACCTTC. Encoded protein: CASSARDSYGYTF.

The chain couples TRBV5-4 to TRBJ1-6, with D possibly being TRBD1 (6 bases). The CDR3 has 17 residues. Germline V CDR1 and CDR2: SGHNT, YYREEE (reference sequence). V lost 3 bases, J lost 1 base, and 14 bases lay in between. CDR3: CASSSGKQGSYNSPLHF. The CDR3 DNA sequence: TGTGCCAGCAGCTCGGGGAAACAGGGATCCTATAATTCACCCCTCCACTTT.

CDR3 sequence: CAWSGKTGTAVADTQYF. DNA for the CDR3: TGTGCCTGGAGTGGTAAAACCGGGACAGCAGTGGCAGATACGCAGTATTTT. V gene TRBV30 combines with J gene TRBJ2-3, with 7 positions matching TRBD1. The CDR3 runs to 17 residues. The germline V gene has CDR1 GTSNPN and CDR2 SVGIG (reference sequence). The junction had 14 bases not matched to a gene; V was cut back by 1 base and J by 4 bases. Complete variable domain (other parts from reference TRBV30 and TRBJ2-3): SQTIHQWPATLVQPVGSPLSLECTVEGTSNPNLYWYRQAAGRGLQLLFYSVGIGQISSEVPQNLSASRPQDRQFILSSKKLLLSDSGFYLCAWSGKTGTAVADTQYFGPGTRLTVL.

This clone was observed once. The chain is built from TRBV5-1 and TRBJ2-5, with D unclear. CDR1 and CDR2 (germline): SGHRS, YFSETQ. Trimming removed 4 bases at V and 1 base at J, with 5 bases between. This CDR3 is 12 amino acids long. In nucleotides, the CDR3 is TGCGCCAGCAGCCGGAGCCAAGAGACCCAGTACTTC. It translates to CASSRSQETQYF.

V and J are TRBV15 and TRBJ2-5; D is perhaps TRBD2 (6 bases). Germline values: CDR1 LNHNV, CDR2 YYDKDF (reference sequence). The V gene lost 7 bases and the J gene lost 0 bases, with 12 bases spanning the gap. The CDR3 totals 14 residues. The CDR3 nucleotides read TGTGCCACCACCGCGGGACGGTACCAAGAGACCCAGTACTTC. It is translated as CATTAGRYQETQYF.

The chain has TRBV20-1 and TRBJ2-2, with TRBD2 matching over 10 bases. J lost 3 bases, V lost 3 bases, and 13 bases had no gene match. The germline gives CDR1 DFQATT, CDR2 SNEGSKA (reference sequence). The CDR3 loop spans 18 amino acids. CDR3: CSASPASGGEGYTGELFF. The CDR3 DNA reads TGCAGTGCTAGTCCGGCTAGCGGGGGCGAGGGATACACCGGGGAGCTGTTTTTT.

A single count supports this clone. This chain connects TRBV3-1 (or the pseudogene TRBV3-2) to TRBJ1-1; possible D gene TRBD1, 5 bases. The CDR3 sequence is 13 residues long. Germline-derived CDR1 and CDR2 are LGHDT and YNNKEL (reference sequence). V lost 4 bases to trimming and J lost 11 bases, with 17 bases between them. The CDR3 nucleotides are TGTGCCAGCAGCCTGGATGATAGGGGCAACGCTTTCTTT. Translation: CASSLDDRGNAFF.

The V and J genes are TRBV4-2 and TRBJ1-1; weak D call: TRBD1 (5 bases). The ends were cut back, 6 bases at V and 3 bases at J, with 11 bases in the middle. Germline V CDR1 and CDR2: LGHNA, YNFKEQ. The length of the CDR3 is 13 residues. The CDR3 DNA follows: TGTGCCAGCAGTACCGACAGAGACACTGAAGCTTTCTTT. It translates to CASSTDRDTEAFF.

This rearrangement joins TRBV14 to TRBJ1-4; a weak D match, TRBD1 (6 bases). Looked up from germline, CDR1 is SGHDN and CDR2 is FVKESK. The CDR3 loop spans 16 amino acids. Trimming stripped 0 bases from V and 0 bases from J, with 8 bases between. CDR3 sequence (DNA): TGTGCCAGCAGCCAAGACAGGGGAGCAACTAATGAAAAACTGTTTTTT. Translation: CASSQDRGATNEKLFF.

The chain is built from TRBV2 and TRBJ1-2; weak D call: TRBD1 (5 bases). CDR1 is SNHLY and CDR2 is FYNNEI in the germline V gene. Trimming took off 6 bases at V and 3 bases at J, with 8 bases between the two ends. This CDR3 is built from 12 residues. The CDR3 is CASRGLDYGYTF. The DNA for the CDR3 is TGTGCCAGCAGGGGGCTGGACTATGGCTACACCTTC.

CDR3 protein: CASRKTVVLSYEQYV. The CDR3 DNA reads TGTGCCAGCAGGAAGACAGTTGTTCTCTCCTACGAGCAGTACGTC. V usage is TRBV6-5 and J usage is TRBJ2-7, with D possibly TRBD1 on 5 matching bases. CDR3 length equals 15 residues. Trimming took 6 bases from V and 0 from J, leaving 15 bases between them. Germline V CDR1 and CDR2: MNHEY, SVGAGI.

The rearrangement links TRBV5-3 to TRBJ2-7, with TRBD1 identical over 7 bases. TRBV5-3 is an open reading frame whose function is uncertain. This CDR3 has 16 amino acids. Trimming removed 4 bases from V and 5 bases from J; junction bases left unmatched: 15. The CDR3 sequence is CARSESRGQVSNEQYV. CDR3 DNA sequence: TGTGCCAGAAGCGAGAGCCGCGGACAGGTCAGCAACGAGCAGTACGTC.

CDR3 loop: CAWSGSTGLNTEAFF. Here the CDR3 DNA reads TGTGCCTGGAGTGGCTCGACAGGGCTGAACACTGAAGCTTTCTTT. The chain links TRBV30 to TRBJ1-1; TRBD1 matches at 7 bases. The germline V gene encodes CDR1 GTSNPN and CDR2 SVGIG (reference sequence). The CDR3 is made up of 15 amino acids. Trimming at V came to 1 base and at J to 0 bases, leaving 5 bases not matched to a gene.